Sequencing of this T cell receptor (beta chain) was carried out in a study of blood T cells in healthy people across ages. Looked up from germline, CDR1 is MDHEN and CDR2 is SYDVKM. The CDR3 contains 17 residues. Study-wide points: Among T cells, TCR beta diversity per million cells dropped roughly linearly as age rose. Both naive CD4+ cell counts and diversity were greater in long-lived donors than in aged donors.

In the case of this clonotype: Its antigen remains unidentified. A junction end diverges from the germline sequence, so it may reflect a read error.

A sample-barcoded 5' primer and a J-beta primer mix were used in a second PCR of roughly 6 to 12 cycles. From the 5' RACE reads, TCRdb called clonotypes with MiXCR, one entry per CDR3 protein. This table holds 1.5 million to 2 million distinct CDR3 sequences, almost 35% found once. Material: blood. This chain joins TRBV28 and TRBJ2-1, with D possibly matching TRBD1 (5 bases). The TCR comes from a young woman in good health. The CDR3 DNA follows: TGTGCCAGCAGTCCCAATGGGCGGACACTTACCTACAATGGGCAGTTCTTC. Translated, it gives CASSPNGRTLTYNGQFF.